The following is a TCR beta chain sequence with its context. No antigen is known for it. Looked up from germline, CDR1 is ENHRY and CDR2 is SYGVKD. V gave up 4 bases and J gave up 4 bases; unmatched junction bases: 8. The CDR3 runs to 15 residues. The sample belongs to a study of a mutant IDH1 vaccine in newly diagnosed glioma. Study overall: The start of vaccination came 4-6 weeks after radiotherapy alone, or with temozolomide cycles. Visit V12 happened at week 35; visit V13 happened at week 47. Overall study findings and caveats: Among all patients, vaccine-induced immune responses occurred in 80% to 95%.

Some clones are missing from TCRdb's copy, which holds only in-frame ones; the method was immunoSEQ multiplex PCR. The sample has 68,000 or so clones; roughly 84% are singletons. Time point defined: week 35, safety follow-up. What each vaccine dose contained was 300 ug of mutant IDH1 20-mer peptide, accompanied by topical imiquimod. The sequencing here drew on PBMCs, taken from a glioma patient whose treatment included an IDH1 peptide vaccine. The rearrangement joins TRBV10-3 to TRBJ1-1; 8 nucleotides line up with TRBD1. The clonotype originates from a young man with glioma. The CDR3 DNA reads TGTGCCATCAGTGCCGGGACAGGAATTGGCACTGAAGCTTTCTTT. It yields the protein CAISAGTGIGTEAFF.